One T cell receptor beta chain is described in this entry. Losses at the gene ends were 6 bases for V and 2 bases for J; bases not matched to a gene: 3. The CDR3 has 13 residues. Per the germline V gene, CDR1 is ENHRY and CDR2 is SYGVKD. This sample was taken from a study of Graves' ophthalmopathy and Graves' hyperthyroidism. Amplification targeted the TCR beta CDR3 regions, with RNA transcripts as the source material. Scientists carried out first-round RT-PCR using HTBI primers and then a second-round multiplex PCR. TCRdb independently ran MiXCR on the multiplex PCR reads; one entry per CDR3 protein. The sample lists around 670,000 distinct CDR3 sequences; approximately 40% were seen once.

Specimen: peripheral blood. This sequence originates from an adult man with Graves' ophthalmopathy. This chain uses TRBV10-3 with TRBJ2-7; 8 nucleotides agree with TRBD1. Written as DNA, the CDR3 is TGTGCCATCAGGGGGACAGGTCCCTACGAGCAGTACTTC. Amino acids: CAIRGTGPYEQYF.